This TCR beta chain originates from a study of cytomegalovirus exposure and HLA in healthy donors. The V and J ends lost 1 base and 0 bases respectively, with 10 bases between them. CDR1 is SNHLY, CDR2 FYNNEI, per germline. The CDR3 is 16 amino acids. Researchers ran the PCR with 60 Vbeta and 13 Jbeta primers. The data were produced by immunoSEQ multiplex PCR, yet TCRdb's version contains in-frame clones alone and is incomplete. This table holds over 200,000 clones, about 80% found once. Comments on this clone: The same CDR3 also results from other DNA sequences found in this sample.

The sample consisted of PBMCs. This clonotype was obtained from a male donor in good health and CMV-seronegative. The V and J genes are TRBV2 and TRBJ1-5, with D unresolved. Written as DNA, the CDR3 is TGTGCCAGCAGTGAAGGAGGGAGGCGTAGCAATCAGCCCCAGCATTTT. Its translation: CASSEGGRRSNQPQHF.